This T cell receptor (beta chain) is drawn from a study of control samples from healthy donors and cancer patients. CDR1 GTSNPN and CDR2 SVGIG come from the germline V gene (reference sequence). There are 13 residues in the CDR3. The ends were cut back, 2 bases at V and 7 bases at J, with 14 bases in the middle. Assay used: immunoSEQ multiplex PCR; TCRdb lists only in-frame clones, some missing. The table records 390,000 or so clones, more than 80% of them present only once. The origin of this receptor is a man aged 35 to 55 with head and neck cancer. Sequenced material: PBMCs. The chain uses TRBV30 and TRBJ1-2; D may be TRBD1 (5 bases). Here the CDR3 DNA reads TGTGCCTGGAGTTCGACAGTCTTTGGTGGCTACACCTTC. It encodes CAWSSTVFGGYTF.